Following are 12 T cell receptor beta chains from one sample sequenced in a study of OX40 agonist ivuxolimab in advanced cancers. Clones were read by immunoSEQ multiplex PCR, and TCRdb kept only the in-frame ones, dropping some. This sample has about 72,000 clones; 88% occur once, and the top ten carry approximately 0.86%. The material was CD4+ or CD8+ T cells sorted from blood, obtained in a trial of the OX40 agonist ivuxolimab. These receptors were collected from an adult with an advanced solid tumor such as melanoma, head and neck, liver or kidney cancer.

The J gene is TRBJ1-1, the V gene TRBV7-3, with 8 positions matching TRBD1. The germline gives CDR1 SGHTA, CDR2 FQGTGA. The J segment lost 1 base and the V segment lost 5 bases, leaving 3 bases of the junction unmatched. This CDR3 has 14 residues. The chain's CDR3 is CASSKGTGNTEAFF. In nucleotides, the CDR3 is TGTGCCAGCAGCAAGGGGACAGGGAACACTGAAGCTTTCTTT.

This rearrangement joins TRBV28 to TRBJ2-7; D might be TRBD1 (5 bases). The CDR3 runs to 14 residues. The V end was cut by 5 bases, the J end by 12 bases, with 23 bases between. Germline values: CDR1 MDHEN, CDR2 SYDVKM. CDR3: CASSLVGTRRERYF. The CDR3, as DNA: TGTGCCAGCAGTCTCGTCGGTACCCGCAGGGAAAGGTACTTC.

The CDR3 reads CAWVRLGIKAEAFF. DNA of the CDR3: TGTGCCTGGGTTCGACTAGGGATCAAGGCTGAAGCTTTCTTT. The chain recombines TRBV30 with TRBJ1-1; D is uncertain. V was cut by 5 bases and J by 6 bases, with 19 bases left in between. The germline CDR1 and CDR2 sequences are GTSNPN and SVGIG (reference sequence). The CDR3 sequence is 14 residues long.

The chain uses TRBV19 and TRBJ2-5; maybe TRBD2 (6 bases). CDR3 length: 15 residues. Trimming took off 6 bases at V and 1 base at J, with 15 bases between the two ends. Germline values: CDR1 LNHDA, CDR2 SQIVND (reference sequence). CDR3 amino acids: CASSGTRSIQETQYF. In DNA, the CDR3 is TGTGCCAGTAGCGGGACTCGATCGATCCAAGAGACCCAGTACTTC.

The chain joins TRBV6-5 to TRBJ1-5, with 8 bases identical to TRBD1. With 5 bases clipped from V and 3 bases from J, the junction kept 6 bases outside the gene matches. The CDR3 runs to 15 residues. CDR1 and CDR2 (germline): MNHEY, SVGAGI. Here the CDR3 reads CASSPDRANNQPQHF. The DNA for the CDR3 is TGTGCCAGCAGTCCGGACAGGGCCAACAATCAGCCCCAGCATTTT.

The J gene is TRBJ2-7, the V gene TRBV6-1, with a possible D match to TRBD1 (6 bases). The CDR3 has 15 residues. Trimming took off 0 bases at V and 7 bases at J, with 16 bases between the two ends. Per germline, CDR1 MNHNS and CDR2 SASEGT. CDR3 in amino acids: CASSEAGRGAWEQYF. CDR3 DNA sequence: TGTGCCAGCAGTGAAGCGGGCAGGGGCGCATGGGAGCAGTACTTC.

The CDR3 nucleotides are TGTGCCAGCAGCTTGGAACGGACAATGAACACTGAAGCTTTCTTT. Its protein product is CASSLERTMNTEAFF. The chain couples TRBV5-4 to TRBJ1-1; D perhaps matches TRBD1 (5 bases). The CDR3 extends over 15 amino acids. CDR1 is SGHNT and CDR2 is YYREEE in the germline V gene (reference sequence). With 0 bases removed from V and 0 bases from J, the gap between germline ends came to 9 bases.

The chain is built from TRBV6-6 and TRBJ2-7; a possible D gene is TRBD2 (7 bases). Between the trimmed V and J ends, which lost 7 bases and 0 bases, there was a span of 13 bases. Germline CDR1 and CDR2: MNHNY and SVGAGI (reference sequence). This CDR3 is built from 14 residues. CDR3 DNA: TGTGCCAGCAAACGGGGGGCAGCCTCCTACGAGCAGTACTTC. Its translation: CASKRGAASYEQYF.

V and J are TRBV9 and TRBJ2-3; no clear D. This CDR3 is built from 13 residues. The V end lost 0 bases, the J end lost 2 bases, and 4 bases lay between the germline ends. Germline V gene data show CDR1 as SGDLS and CDR2 as YYNGEE. In DNA, the CDR3 is TGTGCCAGCAGCGTAGCCACCACAGATACGCAGTATTTT. Its translation: CASSVATTDTQYF.

The chain is built from TRBV6-5 and TRBJ2-7, with 9 nucleotides matching TRBD1. CDR3 length: 15 amino acids. CDR1 is MNHEY and CDR2 is SVGAGI in the germline V gene. Trimming took 7 bases from V and 4 from J; bases not matched to a gene: 11. CDR3 region: CASTNPGQGQYEQYF. The CDR3 nucleotides are TGTGCCAGCACCAACCCGGGACAGGGTCAGTACGAGCAGTACTTC.

The chain joins TRBV10-3 to TRBJ2-5; D assignment may be TRBD1 or TRBD2 (5 bases each). The V gene's germline CDR1 is ENHRY and CDR2 SYGVKD. The CDR3 extends over 12 amino acids. Trimming pared 3 bases from V and 4 bases from J, leaving 6 bases between. This CDR3 is CAISEGTETQYF. Here the CDR3 DNA reads TGTGCCATCAGTGAAGGGACAGAGACCCAGTACTTC.

This chain uses TRBV6-5 with TRBJ2-1; TRBD2 aligns across 7 bases. The length of the CDR3 is 15 residues. J lost 5 bases, V lost 7 bases, and 11 bases had no gene match. Germline CDR1 reads MNHEY; CDR2 reads SVGAGI. CDR3 amino acids: CASKTGSSGNNEQFF. The CDR3 DNA reads TGTGCCAGCAAAACGGGGTCTAGCGGAAACAATGAGCAGTTCTTC.